This T cell receptor (beta chain) stems from a study of OX40 agonist ivuxolimab in advanced cancers. Across the study: People in dose escalation had one of these cancers: hepatocellular carcinoma, melanoma, renal cell or head and neck cancer. Participants could have had prior anti-PD-1, anti-PD-L1 or anti-CTLA-4 therapy, and around 40% had some. Study findings and constraints: Normalized T-cell clonal expansion was also low in a subset of nonresponders. The average count of expanded clones was higher among CD8+ T cells than among CD4+.

Worth noting for this clone: Its cognate antigen is unknown.

The length of the CDR3 is 16 residues. Trimming shortened V by 4 bases and J by 0 bases, and 14 bases separated the two germline ends. The germline CDR1 and CDR2 sequences are SGHNT and YENEEA. The assay was immunoSEQ multiplex PCR, and TCRdb's table has in-frame clones only and misses some. Of tens of thousands of clones in the sample, about nine tenths were seen once. This receptor was taken from an adult with an advanced solid tumor such as melanoma, head and neck, liver or kidney cancer. The sequencing used CD4+ or CD8+ T cells sorted from blood, collected in a trial of the OX40 agonist ivuxolimab. The gene calls are TRBV11-3 and TRBJ2-3; D remains ambiguous. CDR3 in DNA: TGTGCCAGCAGCTCAGGCGCGTCGGGTAGCACAGATACGCAGTATTTT. It is translated as CASSSGASGSTDTQYF. The whole variable domain, filled in from reference TRBV11-3 and TRBJ2-3, reads EAGVVQSPRYKIIEKKQPVAFWCNPISGHNTLYWYLQNLGQGPELLIRYENEEAVDDSQLPKDRFSAERLKGVDSTLKIQPAELGDSAVYLCASSSGASGSTDTQYFGPGTRLTVL.